The sequence of this T cell receptor beta chain was determined in a study of blood T cell repertoires in COVID-19. Study as a whole: Donors in the United States, Italy and Spain gave samples during acute or convalescent COVID-19. Nucleic acid was either cDNA or gDNA, and it came from T cells, B-cell-depleted T cells, or PBMCs.

Authors' processing steps: Quantification of nucleated cells was approximated via reference gene primer amplification. Sequencing was performed with immunoSEQ multiplex PCR; in TCRdb, only in-frame clones are kept and a portion is missing. D and trimming come from the DNA, and the V and J calls and clone size come from that table. The data show about 300,000 clones, with 85% to 90% seen just once and approximately 1.8% held by the top ten. Seattle-derived patients entered the study during active infection and were followed longitudinally. V was cut by 4 bases and J by 7 bases, with 12 bases left in between. The CDR3 spans 13 residues. Germline V gene data show CDR1 as KGHDR and CDR2 as SFDVKD.

The sequencing input was peripheral blood. This rearrangement joins TRBV24-1 to TRBJ1-1; D perhaps matches TRBD1 (5 bases). This sequence originates from a woman in her thirties with COVID-19, enrolled during active disease. CDR3 bases: TGTGCCACCAGTGACCCATCGGGGGGTGAAGCTTTCTTT. Its protein product is CATSDPSGGEAFF.